The next 8 T cell receptor beta chains were all read from a single sample in a study of blood T cell repertoires in COVID-19. The data were produced by immunoSEQ multiplex PCR, yet TCRdb's version contains in-frame clones alone and is incomplete. The data hold 250,000 or so clones, with roughly 80% observed a single time. Input material: peripheral blood. The receptor set was obtained from a woman in her seventies with acute or convalescent COVID-19.

In its sample, this clone was seen once. This CDR3 is also generated by other DNA sequences in the sample. V and J are TRBV28 and TRBJ1-6, with a tentative D call TRBD1 (5 bases). Deletions cut 3 bases from V and 5 bases from J, with 11 bases between. The V gene's germline CDR1 is MDHEN and CDR2 SYDVKM. This CDR3 spans 15 amino acids. The CDR3 is CASSLGGSNNSPLHF. CDR3 in DNA: TGTGCCAGCAGTTTGGGGGGGAGTAATAATTCACCCCTCCACTTT.

This clone was observed a few times. The chain employs TRBV2 and TRBJ2-5; D uncertain. Germline V gives CDR1 SNHLY, CDR2 FYNNEI. Trimming took off 2 bases at V and 5 bases at J, with 18 bases between the two ends. This CDR3 spans 16 amino acids. The DNA of the CDR3 is TGTGCCAGCAGTGAACCCCTAACCCTTGAGCTGGAGACCCAGTACTTC. It translates to CASSEPLTLELETQYF.

The gene calls are TRBV6-2 or TRBV6-3 and TRBJ2-3; TRBD2 might be the D (6 bases). The CDR3 sequence is 17 residues long. The germline V gene has CDR1 MNHEY and CDR2 SVGEGT. V lost 2 bases, J lost 3 bases, and 18 bases lay in between. The CDR3 DNA is TGTGCCAGCAGTTACAGTTGGCGACGGAGGGAAACAGATACGCAGTATTTT. It translates to CASSYSWRRRETDTQYF.

The V gene is TRBV28, the J gene TRBJ2-7; TRBD1 matches 8 bases. The CDR3 contains 15 residues. CDR1 MDHEN and CDR2 SYDVKM come from the germline V gene. Trimming cost V 6 bases and J 0 bases; bases outside gene matches: 7. The CDR3 loop is CASSRTGSGSYEQYF. Here the CDR3 DNA reads TGTGCCAGCAGCAGGACAGGGTCCGGCTCCTACGAGCAGTACTTC.

The chain uses TRBV4-3 and TRBJ2-1; perhaps TRBD1 as D (5 bases). The germline V and J ends were trimmed by 1 base and 8 bases, with 18 bases remaining between them. CDR3 length equals 16 residues. CDR1 is LGHNA and CDR2 is YSLEER in the germline V gene. CDR3 in amino acids: CASSQAVQAVGHEQFF. In nucleotides, the CDR3 is TGCGCCAGCAGCCAAGCGGTACAGGCAGTGGGGCATGAGCAGTTCTTC.

The chain joins TRBV20-1 to TRBJ2-3, with a possible D match to TRBD2 (6 bases). The CDR3 spans 11 residues. Trimming left V 3 bases short and J 10 bases short, with 11 bases between. Germline CDR1 is DFQATT and CDR2 is SNEGSKA (reference sequence). CDR3 residues: CSASPGGAQYF. The CDR3 region has the DNA TGCAGTGCTAGCCCCGGGGGTGCGCAGTATTTT.

This clone was counted many times. Other DNA variants within this sample encode the same CDR3. The chain links TRBV6-5 to TRBJ2-1, with 10 nucleotides matching TRBD2. V gave up 5 bases and J gave up 2 bases; unmatched junction bases: 3. Germline CDR1 is MNHEY and CDR2 is SVGAGI. The length of the CDR3 is 15 residues. The CDR3 nucleotides are TGTGCCAGCAGTCTGAGCGGGGGGGCCTACAATGAGCAGTTCTTC. Its translation: CASSLSGGAYNEQFF.

This clone has a handful of counts. The rearrangement uses TRBV19 and TRBJ1-3, with unresolved D. CDR1 is LNHDA and CDR2 is SQIVND in the germline V gene (reference sequence). CDR3 length: 16 residues. V was cut by 5 bases and J by 0 bases, with 14 bases left in between. The CDR3 here is CASSATGLNSGNTIYF. CDR3 bases: TGTGCCAGTAGTGCGACGGGTCTTAACTCTGGAAACACCATATATTTT.